Listed here are 10 T cell receptor beta chains from one sample, sequenced in a study of CD8+CD57+ T cells in acquired aplastic anemia. It was genomic DNA that served as the template for profiling TCR beta VDJ and CDR3. TCRdb itself ran the reads through MiXCR, one entry per CDR3 protein. The table has around 180,000 distinct CDR3 sequences, 55% to 70% seen once. Sequencing used sorted CD4+, CD8+, or CD8+CD57+ T cells (not recorded which) from PBMCs. Every receptor here comes from a human donor in good health.

This chain joins TRBV19 and TRBJ1-5; TRBD1 aligns across 8 bases. The CDR3 length is 14 residues. Germline CDR1 LNHDA, CDR2 SQIVND (reference sequence). The J segment lost 8 bases and the V segment lost 5 bases, leaving 8 bases of the junction unmatched. CDR3 loop: CASSADRGLEPQHF. DNA for the CDR3: TGTGCCAGTAGTGCCGACAGGGGCTTGGAGCCCCAGCATTTT.

This clonotype occurred many times. The V call is TRBV7-8, the J call TRBJ2-7, with D tentatively TRBD1 or TRBD2 (5 bases each). The V end was cut by 0 bases, the J end by 0 bases, with 9 bases between. Germline V gene sequence: CDR1 SGHVS, CDR2 FQNEAQ. CDR3 length: 15 residues. Here the CDR3 DNA reads TGTGCCAGCAGCTTAGCGGGGGACCACTCCTACGAGCAGTACTTC. Protein: CASSLAGDHSYEQYF.

This clonotype has at least ten counts. The CDR3: CASSPSGSGETQYF. Written as DNA, the CDR3 is TGTGCCAGCAGCCCATCGGGGAGTGGGGAGACCCAGTACTTC. The chain couples TRBV9 to TRBJ2-5; perhaps TRBD2 as D (5 bases). The CDR3 runs 14 residues. Trimming left V 4 bases short and J 5 bases short, with 15 bases between. Germline V CDR1 and CDR2: SGDLS, YYNGEE.

This sequence joins TRBV5-1 and TRBJ2-6; the D gene is possibly TRBD1 (6 bases). V was pared by 4 bases and J by 0 bases, with 17 bases between. The CDR3 is made up of 18 amino acids. Germline V gene data show CDR1 as SGHRS and CDR2 as YFSETQ. The CDR3 is CASSQVVGADSGANVLTF. The CDR3 DNA sequence: TGCGCCAGCAGCCAGGTAGTGGGGGCCGACTCTGGGGCCAACGTCCTGACTTTC.

V gene TRBV7-2 combines with J gene TRBJ1-6; possibly TRBD1 for D (5 bases). V was trimmed by 5 bases and J by 2 bases, leaving 10 bases between them. Germline lookup yields CDR1 SGHTA and CDR2 FQGNSA. The length of the CDR3 is 15 residues. CDR3 residues: CASSHAGPYNSPLHF. CDR3 nucleotides: TGTGCCAGCAGCCACGCAGGGCCCTATAATTCACCCCTCCACTTT.

The CDR3 spells CASSLGEGTAYNEQFF. Written as DNA, the CDR3 is TGTGCCAGCAGCTTAGGGGAGGGGACAGCCTACAATGAGCAGTTCTTC. This chain uses TRBV7-2 with TRBJ2-1; either TRBD1 or TRBD2 may supply D (7 bases each). The germline V and J ends were trimmed by 1 base and 2 bases, with 12 bases remaining between them. The CDR3 loop spans 16 amino acids. Per germline, CDR1 SGHTA and CDR2 FQGNSA.

Many counts were recorded for this clonotype. This chain links TRBV7-8 with TRBJ1-5; D is perhaps TRBD1 (5 bases). CDR1 and CDR2 (germline): SGHVS, FQNEAQ. The CDR3 extends over 15 amino acids. V lost 2 bases to trimming and J lost 4 bases, with 12 bases between them. Here the CDR3 DNA reads TGTGCCAGCAGCTTATCGACAGACCTAAATCAGCCCCAGCATTTT. Translating it yields CASSLSTDLNQPQHF.

The V gene is TRBV15, the J gene TRBJ1-5; a weak D match, TRBD1 (5 bases). There are 15 residues in the CDR3. The V gene's germline CDR1 is LNHNV and CDR2 YYDKDF (reference sequence). V was trimmed by 9 bases and J by 6 bases, leaving 21 bases between them. CDR3 in amino acids: CATSPRRGPSQPQHF. CDR3 bases: TGTGCCACTTCCCCCCGGAGGGGTCCCAGTCAGCCCCAGCATTTT.

This chain uses TRBV20-1 with TRBJ1-2; no definite D call. CDR3 length: 11 residues. The V and J ends lost 4 bases and 5 bases respectively, with 8 bases between them. CDR1 is DFQATT, CDR2 SNEGSKA, per germline (reference sequence). CDR3 nucleotides: TGCAGTGCTAACAAGGAGTATGGCTACACCTTC. It specifies CSANKEYGYTF.

The CDR3 reads CAISPNGRDYEQYF. The CDR3 DNA sequence: TGTGCCATCAGTCCGAACGGCAGGGACTACGAGCAGTACTTC. The chain carries TRBV10-3 and TRBJ2-7; TRBD1 is a possible D gene (5 bases). Germline V gene data show CDR1 as ENHRY and CDR2 as SYGVKD. V lost 5 bases and J 3 bases, leaving 14 bases between the germline ends. The CDR3 length is 14 residues.